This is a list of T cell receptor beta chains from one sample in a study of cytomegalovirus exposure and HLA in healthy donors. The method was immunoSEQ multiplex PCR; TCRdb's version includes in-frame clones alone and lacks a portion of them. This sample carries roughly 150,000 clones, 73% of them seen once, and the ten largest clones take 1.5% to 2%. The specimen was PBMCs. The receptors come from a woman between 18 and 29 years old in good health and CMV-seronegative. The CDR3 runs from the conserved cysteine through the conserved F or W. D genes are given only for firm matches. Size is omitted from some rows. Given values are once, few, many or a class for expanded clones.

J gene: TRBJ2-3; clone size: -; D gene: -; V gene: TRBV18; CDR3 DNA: TGTGCCAGCTCAGTTGGACAGCACACAGATACGCAGTATTTT; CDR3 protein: CASSVGQHTDTQYF
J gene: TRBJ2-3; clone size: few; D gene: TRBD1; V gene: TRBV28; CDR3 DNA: TGTGCCATCACAGGGGGCGTCCCAGATACGCAGTATTTT; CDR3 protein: CAITGGVPDTQYF
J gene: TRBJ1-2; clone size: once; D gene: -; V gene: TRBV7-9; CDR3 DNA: TGTGCCAGCAGCCGGAGGGAGAGGAGGGACTATGGCTACACCTTC; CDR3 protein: CASSRRERRDYGYTF
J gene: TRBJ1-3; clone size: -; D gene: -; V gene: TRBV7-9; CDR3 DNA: TGTGCCAGCAGCCCATCCGCAGTTGGAAACACCATATATTTT; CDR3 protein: CASSPSAVGNTIYF
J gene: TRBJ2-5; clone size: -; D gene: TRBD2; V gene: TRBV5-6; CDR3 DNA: TGTGCCAGCAGCCCCAGCCTCAGGGGCGGGAGGGCCTCATGGGAGACCCAGTACTTC; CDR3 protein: CASSPSLRGGRASWETQYF
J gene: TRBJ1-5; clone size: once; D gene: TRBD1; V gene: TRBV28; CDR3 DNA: TGTGCCAGCAGTGAGGGGGCGTACAATCAGCCCCAGCATTTT; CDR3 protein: CASSEGAYNQPQHF
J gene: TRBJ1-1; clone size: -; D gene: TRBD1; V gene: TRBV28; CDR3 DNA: TGTGCCAGCAGTCTTCACAGGGGGCTCACTGAAGCTTTCTTT; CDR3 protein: CASSLHRGLTEAFF
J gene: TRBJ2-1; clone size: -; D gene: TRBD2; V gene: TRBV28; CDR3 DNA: TGTGCCAGCAGTTTCTTTCCTAGCGGGGGGTACAATGAGCAGTTCTTC; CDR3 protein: CASSFFPSGGYNEQFF
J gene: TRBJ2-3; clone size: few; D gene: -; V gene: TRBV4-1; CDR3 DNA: TGCGCCAGCAGCTCATGGGGGCCCCAGCTCGGAGCAGATACGCAGTATTTT; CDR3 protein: CASSSWGPQLGADTQYF
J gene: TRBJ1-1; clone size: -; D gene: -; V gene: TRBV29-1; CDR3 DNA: TGCAGCGTTGGGGGCCGGTTGAACACTGAAGCTTTCTTT; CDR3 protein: CSVGGRLNTEAFF
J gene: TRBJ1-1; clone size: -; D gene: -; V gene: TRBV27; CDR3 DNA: TGTGCCAGCAGTTTTGGCGGCAGCTCGAACACTGAAGCTTTCTTT; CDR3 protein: CASSFGGSSNTEAFF
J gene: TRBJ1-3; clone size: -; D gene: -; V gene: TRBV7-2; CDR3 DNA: TGTGCCAGCAGCTTCTCACGCCGGCGGGCCTCTGGAAACACCATATATTTT; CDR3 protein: CASSFSRRRASGNTIYF
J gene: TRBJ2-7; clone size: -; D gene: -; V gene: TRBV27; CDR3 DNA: TGTGCCAGCAGGAGTGGAGTAGAGCAGTACTTC; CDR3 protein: CASRSGVEQYF
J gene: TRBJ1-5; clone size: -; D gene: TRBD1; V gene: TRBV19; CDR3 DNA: TGTGCCAGTAGTGCCGGGACAGTTATTAGCAATCAGCCCCAGCATTTT; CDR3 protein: CASSAGTVISNQPQHF
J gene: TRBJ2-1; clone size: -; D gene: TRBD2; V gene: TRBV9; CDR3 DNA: TGTGCCAGCAGCGTAGCAGCTAGCGGGAGAGATGAGCAGTTCTTC; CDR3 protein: CASSVAASGRDEQFF
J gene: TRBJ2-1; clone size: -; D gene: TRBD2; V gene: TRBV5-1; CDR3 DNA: TGCGCCAGCAGCTTGATCGGTGGGCTAGCGGGAGAAACGAATGAGCAGTTCTTC; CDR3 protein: CASSLIGGLAGETNEQFF
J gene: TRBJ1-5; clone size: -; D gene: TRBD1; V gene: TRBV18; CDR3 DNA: TGTGCCAGCTCACCCTGGCCGACAGGGGGGAAGCAGCCCCAGCATTTT; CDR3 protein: CASSPWPTGGKQPQHF
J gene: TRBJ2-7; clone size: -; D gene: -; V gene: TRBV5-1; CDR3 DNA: TGCGCCAGCAGCTTGGAGGGGGTATCCTACGAGCAGTACTTC; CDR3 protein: CASSLEGVSYEQYF
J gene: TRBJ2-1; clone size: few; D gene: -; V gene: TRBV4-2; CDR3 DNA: TGTGCCAGCAGCCAAGACCCCCTCGGGGTATATGAGCAGTTCTTC; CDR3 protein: CASSQDPLGVYEQFF
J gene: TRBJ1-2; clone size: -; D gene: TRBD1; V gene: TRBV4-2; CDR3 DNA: TGTGCCAGCAGCCAATTGGGGACAGGGGCAAACTATGGCTACACCTTC; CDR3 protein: CASSQLGTGANYGYTF
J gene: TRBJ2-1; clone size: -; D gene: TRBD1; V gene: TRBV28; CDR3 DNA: TGTGCCAGCAGTTTTGGACAGGACTCCTACAATGAGCAGTTCTTC; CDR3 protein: CASSFGQDSYNEQFF
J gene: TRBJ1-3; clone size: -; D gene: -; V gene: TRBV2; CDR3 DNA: TGTGCCAGCAGCCTCAGGGACTCTGGAAACACCATATATTTT; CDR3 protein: CASSLRDSGNTIYF
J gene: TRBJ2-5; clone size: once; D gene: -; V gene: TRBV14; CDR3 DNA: TGTGCCAGCAGCCAACGACAGTTCCAAGAGACCCAGTACTTC; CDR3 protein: CASSQRQFQETQYF
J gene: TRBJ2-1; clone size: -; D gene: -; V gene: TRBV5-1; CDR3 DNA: TGCGCCAGCAGCTTATCGGGGAAGGGGGTCGGTGAGCAGTTCTTC; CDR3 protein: CASSLSGKGVGEQFF
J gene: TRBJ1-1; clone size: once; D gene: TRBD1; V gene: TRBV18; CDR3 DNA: TGTGCCAGCTCACCCGGACAGGCTGAATGGGCTGAAGCTTTCTTT; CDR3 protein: CASSPGQAEWAEAFF
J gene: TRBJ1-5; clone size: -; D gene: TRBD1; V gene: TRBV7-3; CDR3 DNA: TGTGCCAGCAGCCCATTAGGGGATGGACAGGGGCAAAATCAGCCCCAGCATTTT; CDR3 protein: CASSPLGDGQGQNQPQHF
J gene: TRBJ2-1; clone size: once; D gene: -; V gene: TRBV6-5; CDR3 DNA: TGTGCCAGCCAATACATGGGAGGGCAGTTCTTC; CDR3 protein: CASQYMGGQFF
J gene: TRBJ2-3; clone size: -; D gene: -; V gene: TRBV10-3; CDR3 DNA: TGTGCCATCAGTGAGTCTTTACAGGATAGGGCGCGAAATACGCAGTATTTT; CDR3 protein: CAISESLQDRARNTQYF
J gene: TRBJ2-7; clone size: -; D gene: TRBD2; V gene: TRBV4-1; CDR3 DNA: TGCGCCAGCAGCCCAGGGCGTTACGGGGGGGGCCAATACGAGCAGTACTTC; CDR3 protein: CASSPGRYGGGQYEQYF
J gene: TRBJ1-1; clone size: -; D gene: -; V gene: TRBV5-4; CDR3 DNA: TGTGCCAGCAGCCAACGAGACGGCGGAGCTTTCTTT; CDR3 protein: CASSQRDGGAFF
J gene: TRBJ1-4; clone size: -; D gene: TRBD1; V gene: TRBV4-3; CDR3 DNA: TGCGCCAGCAGCCATGAGGACAGGGGGAGCGAAAAACTGTTTTTT; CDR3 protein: CASSHEDRGSEKLFF
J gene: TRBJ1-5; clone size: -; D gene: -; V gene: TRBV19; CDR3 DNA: TGTGCCAGTAGTATATACTCGAGTGATCAGCCCCAGCATTTT; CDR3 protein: CASSIYSSDQPQHF
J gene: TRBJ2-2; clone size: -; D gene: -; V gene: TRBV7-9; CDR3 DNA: TGTTCCAGCAGCTTAGGCGCCGGGGAGCTGTTTTTT; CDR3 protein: CSSSLGAGELFF
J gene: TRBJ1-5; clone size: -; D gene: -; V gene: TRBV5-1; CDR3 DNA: TGCGCCAGCAGCTTGGGCCGGGGACAGCCCCAGCATTTT; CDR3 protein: CASSLGRGQPQHF
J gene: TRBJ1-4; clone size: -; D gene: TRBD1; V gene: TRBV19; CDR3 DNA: TGTGCCAGTAGTATTCTCGACAGGGAGGATGAAAAACTGTTTTTT; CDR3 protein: CASSILDREDEKLFF
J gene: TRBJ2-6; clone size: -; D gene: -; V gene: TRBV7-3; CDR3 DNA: TGTGCCAGCAGCTCGGCAGGGCCTTCTGGGGCCAACGTCCTGACTTTC; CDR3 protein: CASSSAGPSGANVLTF
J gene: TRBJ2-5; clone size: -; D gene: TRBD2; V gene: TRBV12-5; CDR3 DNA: TGTGCTAGTGGTTCCGCCCACCTACTAGCGGGAGTGGTGGAGACCCAGTACTTC; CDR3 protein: CASGSAHLLAGVVETQYF
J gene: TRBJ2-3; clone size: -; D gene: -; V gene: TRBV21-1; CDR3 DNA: TGTGCCAGCAGCCGCCGAGGGACAGGCACAGATACGCAGTATTTT; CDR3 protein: CASSRRGTGTDTQYF
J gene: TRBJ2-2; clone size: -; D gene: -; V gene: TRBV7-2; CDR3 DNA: TGTGCCAGCAGCCTTCTCAACACCGGGGAGCTGTTTTTT; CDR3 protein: CASSLLNTGELFF
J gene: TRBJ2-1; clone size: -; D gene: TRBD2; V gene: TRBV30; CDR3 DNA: TGTGCCTGGAGTGTAGGGCGGGAGTTCAATGAGCAGTTCTTC; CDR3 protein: CAWSVGREFNEQFF
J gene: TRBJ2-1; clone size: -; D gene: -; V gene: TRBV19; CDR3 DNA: TGTGCCAGTCAGATTCGAAATGAGCAGTTCTTC; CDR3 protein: CASQIRNEQFF
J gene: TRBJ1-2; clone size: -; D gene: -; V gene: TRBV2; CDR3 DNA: TGTGCCAGTCTGGTGGGGGCAGTCTATGGCTACACCTTC; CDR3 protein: CASLVGAVYGYTF
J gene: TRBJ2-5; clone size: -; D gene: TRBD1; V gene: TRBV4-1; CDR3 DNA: TGCGCCAGCAGCCAAGACCCCGGGACAGGGAAGACTAGCCAAGAGACCCAGTACTTC; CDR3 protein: CASSQDPGTGKTSQETQYF
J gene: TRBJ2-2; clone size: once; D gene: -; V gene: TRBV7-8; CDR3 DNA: TGTGCCAGTCCGAGGAACACCGGGGAGCTGTTTTTT; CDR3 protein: CASPRNTGELFF
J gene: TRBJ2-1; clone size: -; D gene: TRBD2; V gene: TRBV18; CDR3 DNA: TGTGCCAGCTCACCACCTCCTAGCGGGAGGAGCCAGACCGTCCACAATGAGCAGTTCTTC; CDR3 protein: CASSPPPSGRSQTVHNEQFF
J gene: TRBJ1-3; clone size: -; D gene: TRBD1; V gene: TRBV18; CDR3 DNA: TGTGCCAGCTCACCAGGACAGGGGCTCTCTGGAAACACCATATATTTT; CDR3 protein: CASSPGQGLSGNTIYF
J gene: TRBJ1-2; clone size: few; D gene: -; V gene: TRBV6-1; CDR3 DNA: TGTGCCAGCAGTGAATCGGTCACTAACTATGGCTACACCTTC; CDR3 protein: CASSESVTNYGYTF
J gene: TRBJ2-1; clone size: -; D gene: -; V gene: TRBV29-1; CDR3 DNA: TGCAGCGTGTCTCCGGACTTATATGAGCAGTTCTTC; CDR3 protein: CSVSPDLYEQFF
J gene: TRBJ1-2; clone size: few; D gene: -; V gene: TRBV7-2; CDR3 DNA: TGTGCCAGCATCTTGAGCTTGGACAGTATCAACTATGGCTACACCTTC; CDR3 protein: CASILSLDSINYGYTF
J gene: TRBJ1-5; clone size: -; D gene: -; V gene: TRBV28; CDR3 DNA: TGTGCCAGCAGTTACTCAGCTAACGGGGGCAATCAGCCCCAGCATTTT; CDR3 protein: CASSYSANGGNQPQHF